This TCR beta chain was recovered during a study of T cells in localized non-small cell lung cancer. CDR1 is MDHEN and CDR2 is SYDVKM in the germline V gene. The CDR3 is 15 amino acids. Between the trimmed V and J ends, which lost 6 bases and 1 base, there was a span of 10 bases. Sequencing was performed with immunoSEQ multiplex PCR; in TCRdb, only in-frame clones are kept and a portion is missing. In the table there are tens of thousands of clones, 87% of which are singletons. The sample consisted of peripheral blood, taken before any cancer treatment. V gene TRBV28 combines with J gene TRBJ2-6; D not resolved. This sequence was found in a woman between 35 and 75 years old with stage I lung adenocarcinoma. CDR3 amino acids: CASSSAQSGANVLTF. The CDR3 nucleotides are TGTGCCAGCAGCTCCGCCCAATCTGGGGCCAACGTCCTGACTTTC.